These T cell receptor beta chains were read from a single sample in a study of blood T cells in healthy people across ages. MiXCR, applied by TCRdb to the 5' RACE reads, yields one record per CDR3 protein. The sample carries about 670,000 distinct CDR3 sequences, 52% recorded once. Sequences were obtained from blood. The receptor source for this set is a woman at least 80 years old in good health. Both conserved end residues are part of each CDR3. The order of the fields is J gene, clone size, D gene, V gene, CDR3 DNA, CDR3 protein. D genes are given only for firm matches. Size is stated for part of the rows, as once, few or many counts, or as a class when the clone is expanded.

j_gene: TRBJ2-6; abundance: few; d_gene: .; v_gene: TRBV20-1; CDR3nt: TGCAGTGCCAATGACTTCGCTGGGGCCAACGTCCTGACTTTC; CDR3aa: CSANDFAGANVLTF
j_gene: TRBJ2-2; abundance: .; d_gene: .; v_gene: TRBV7-9; CDR3nt: TGTGCCGGAACCGATAGCGTTCCCGGGGAGCTGTTTTTT; CDR3aa: CAGTDSVPGELFF
j_gene: TRBJ2-5; abundance: .; d_gene: .; v_gene: TRBV21-1; CDR3nt: TGTGCCAGCAGCAAAAGATGGCTCCCTGAGGGGGTCCAAGAGACCCAGTACTTC; CDR3aa: CASSKRWLPEGVQETQYF
j_gene: TRBJ1-5; abundance: .; d_gene: .; v_gene: TRBV2; CDR3nt: TGTGCCAGCAGACGGACGGGGGCACGGCAGCCCCAGCATTTT; CDR3aa: CASRRTGARQPQHF
j_gene: TRBJ2-3; abundance: .; d_gene: .; v_gene: TRBV9; CDR3nt: TGTGCCAGCAGCGTAGACCAAAGGTCGCCCAGAGATACGCAGTATTTT; CDR3aa: CASSVDQRSPRDTQYF
j_gene: TRBJ2-5; abundance: .; d_gene: .; v_gene: TRBV5-1; CDR3nt: TGCGCCAGCAGATTAATCGGAGAGACCCAGTACTTC; CDR3aa: CASRLIGETQYF
j_gene: TRBJ1-2; abundance: .; d_gene: TRBD1; v_gene: TRBV5-5; CDR3nt: TGTGCCAGCGACCCCGGACAGGTTTATGGCTACACCTTC; CDR3aa: CASDPGQVYGYTF
j_gene: TRBJ2-2; abundance: .; d_gene: .; v_gene: TRBV7-6; CDR3nt: TGTGCCAGCAGCGTCCACAGAAGCCCGAACACCGGGGAGCTGTTTTTT; CDR3aa: CASSVHRSPNTGELFF
j_gene: TRBJ2-1; abundance: few; d_gene: .; v_gene: TRBV29-1; CDR3nt: TGCAGCGGCACAACTAGGGACAATGAGCAGTTCTTC; CDR3aa: CSGTTRDNEQFF
j_gene: TRBJ2-7; abundance: few; d_gene: .; v_gene: TRBV3-1; CDR3nt: TGTGCCAGCCAGACAGGAAGCTCCTACGAGCAGTACTTC; CDR3aa: CASQTGSSYEQYF
j_gene: TRBJ2-7; abundance: many; d_gene: TRBD2; v_gene: TRBV27; CDR3nt: TGTGCCAGCAGTTTACGGCGGGAGGAATCCCACGAGCAGTACTTC; CDR3aa: CASSLRREESHEQYF
j_gene: TRBJ2-7; abundance: .; d_gene: .; v_gene: TRBV6-2/TRBV6-3; CDR3nt: TGTGCCAGCAGTACCGGGACAAGGATTTACGAGCAGTACTTC; CDR3aa: CASSTGTRIYEQYF
j_gene: TRBJ1-2; abundance: .; d_gene: .; v_gene: TRBV20-1; CDR3nt: TGCAGTGCTAGTTTGGGAGATGGCTACACCTTC; CDR3aa: CSASLGDGYTF
j_gene: TRBJ2-3; abundance: .; d_gene: TRBD2; v_gene: TRBV28; CDR3nt: TGTGCCAGCAGTTTAGCGGGGGGCCTCCAGTATTTT; CDR3aa: CASSLAGGLQYF
j_gene: TRBJ2-7; abundance: .; d_gene: TRBD1; v_gene: TRBV12-5; CDR3nt: TGTGCTAGTGGTCCAGGGGGTAGGTCCTACGAGCAGTACTTC; CDR3aa: CASGPGGRSYEQYF
j_gene: TRBJ2-3; abundance: many; d_gene: .; v_gene: TRBV7-2; CDR3nt: TGTGCCAGCAGCTTAAGCATACTCAACACAGATACGCAGTATTTT; CDR3aa: CASSLSILNTDTQYF
j_gene: TRBJ1-2; abundance: .; d_gene: .; v_gene: TRBV18; CDR3nt: TGTGCCAGCTCGCAAGACAGGAGCTACTATGGCTACACCTTC; CDR3aa: CASSQDRSYYGYTF
j_gene: TRBJ2-7; abundance: many; d_gene: .; v_gene: TRBV20-1; CDR3nt: TGCAGTGCTTTAGGCTCCTACGAGCAGTACTTC; CDR3aa: CSALGSYEQYF
j_gene: TRBJ2-1; abundance: many; d_gene: TRBD2; v_gene: TRBV12-3/TRBV12-4; CDR3nt: TGTGCCAGCAAAGGGAGCGGGGGCCCCAATGAGCAGTTCTTC; CDR3aa: CASKGSGGPNEQFF
j_gene: TRBJ2-3; abundance: .; d_gene: TRBD2; v_gene: TRBV24-1; CDR3nt: TGTGCCACCAGTGATAGGACTAGCGGAAGAGATACGCAGTATTTT; CDR3aa: CATSDRTSGRDTQYF
j_gene: TRBJ2-2; abundance: .; d_gene: .; v_gene: TRBV2; CDR3nt: TGTGCCAGCACTGAAGGGGTCCTCTACACCGGGGAGCTGTTTTTT; CDR3aa: CASTEGVLYTGELFF
j_gene: TRBJ2-1; abundance: many; d_gene: .; v_gene: TRBV12-3/TRBV12-4; CDR3nt: TGTGCCAGCAGTTTAGCAGGGGCAAACGGTGAGCAGTTCTTC; CDR3aa: CASSLAGANGEQFF